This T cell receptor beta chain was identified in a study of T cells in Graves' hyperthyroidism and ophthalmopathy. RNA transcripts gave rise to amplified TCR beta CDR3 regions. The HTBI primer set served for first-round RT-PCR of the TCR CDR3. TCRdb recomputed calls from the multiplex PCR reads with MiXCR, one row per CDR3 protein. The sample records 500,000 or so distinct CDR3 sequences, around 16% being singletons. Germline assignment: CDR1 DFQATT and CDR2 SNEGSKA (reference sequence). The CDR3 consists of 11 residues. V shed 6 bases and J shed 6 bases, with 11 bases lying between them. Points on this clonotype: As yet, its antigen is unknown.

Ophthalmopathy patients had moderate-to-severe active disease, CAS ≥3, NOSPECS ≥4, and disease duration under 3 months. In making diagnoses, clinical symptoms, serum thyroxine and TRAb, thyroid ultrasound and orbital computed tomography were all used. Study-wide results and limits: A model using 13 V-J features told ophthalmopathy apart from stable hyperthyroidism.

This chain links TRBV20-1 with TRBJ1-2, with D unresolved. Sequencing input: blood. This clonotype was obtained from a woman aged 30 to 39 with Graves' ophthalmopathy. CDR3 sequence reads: CSAVQVDGYTF. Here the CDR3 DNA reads TGCAGTGCGGTCCAGGTTGATGGCTACACCTTC.